This T cell receptor beta chain derives from a study of technical replicates of blood from a handful of donors. Using immunoSEQ multiplex PCR, the repertoire was profiled, and TCRdb retains in-frame clones only, with some absent. The profile shows under 75,000 clones, 90% to 95% of them singletons. V dropped 1 base and J dropped 4 bases, with 13 bases sitting between them. Germline CDR1 and CDR2: SGHAT and FQNNGV. The CDR3 runs to 15 residues. V usage is TRBV11-2 and J usage is TRBJ2-5; D not certain. The sequenced material came from PBMCs. This TCR was sampled from a human donor in good health. Some clones in this sample may be carry-over from other donors' samples. This CDR3 reads CASSLGLASGETQYF. The CDR3 bases are TGTGCCAGCAGCTTAGGGTTAGCTTCGGGAGAGACCCAGTACTTC.